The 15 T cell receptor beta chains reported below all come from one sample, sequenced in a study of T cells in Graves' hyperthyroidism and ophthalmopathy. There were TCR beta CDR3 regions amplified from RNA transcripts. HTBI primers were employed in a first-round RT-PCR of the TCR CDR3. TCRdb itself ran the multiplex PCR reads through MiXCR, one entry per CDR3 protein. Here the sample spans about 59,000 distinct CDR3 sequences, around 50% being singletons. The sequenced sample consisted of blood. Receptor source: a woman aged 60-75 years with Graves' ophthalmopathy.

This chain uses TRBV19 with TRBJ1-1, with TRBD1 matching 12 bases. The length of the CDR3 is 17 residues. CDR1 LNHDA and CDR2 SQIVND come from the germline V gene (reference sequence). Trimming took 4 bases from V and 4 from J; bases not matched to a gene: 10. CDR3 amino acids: CASSNRDRGRGGTEAFF. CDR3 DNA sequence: TGTGCCAGTAGTAACCGGGACAGGGGGCGAGGTGGCACTGAAGCTTTCTTT.

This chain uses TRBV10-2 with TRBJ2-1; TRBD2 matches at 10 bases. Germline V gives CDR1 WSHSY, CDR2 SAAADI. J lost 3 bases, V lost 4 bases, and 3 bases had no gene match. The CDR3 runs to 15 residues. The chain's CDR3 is CASSGTSGYYNEQFF. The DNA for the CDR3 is TGCGCCAGCAGTGGGACTAGCGGTTACTACAATGAGCAGTTCTTC.

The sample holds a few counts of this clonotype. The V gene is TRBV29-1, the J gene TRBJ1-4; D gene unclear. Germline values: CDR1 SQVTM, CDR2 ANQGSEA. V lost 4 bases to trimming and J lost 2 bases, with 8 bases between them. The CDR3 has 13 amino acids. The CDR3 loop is CSVVGMTNEKLFF. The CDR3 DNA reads TGCAGCGTTGTGGGGATGACTAATGAAAAACTGTTTTTT. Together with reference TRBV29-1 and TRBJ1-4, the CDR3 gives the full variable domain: SAVISQKPSRDICQRGTSLTIQCQVDSQVTMMFWYRQQPGQSLTLIATANQGSEATYESGFVIDKFPISRPNLTFSTLTVSNMSPEDSSIYLCSVVGMTNEKLFFGSGTQLSVL.

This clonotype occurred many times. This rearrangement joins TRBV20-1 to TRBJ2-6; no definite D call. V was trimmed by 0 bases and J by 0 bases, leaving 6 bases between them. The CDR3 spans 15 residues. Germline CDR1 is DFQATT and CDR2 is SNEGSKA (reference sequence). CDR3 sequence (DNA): TGCAGTGCTAGAGAGGGGTACTCTGGGGCCAACGTCCTGACTTTC. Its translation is CSAREGYSGANVLTF.

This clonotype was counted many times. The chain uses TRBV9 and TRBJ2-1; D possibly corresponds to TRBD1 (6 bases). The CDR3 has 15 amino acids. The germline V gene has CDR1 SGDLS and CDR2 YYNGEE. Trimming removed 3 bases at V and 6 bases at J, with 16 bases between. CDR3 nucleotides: TGTGCCAGCAGCGCCACAGGGATGGTAGTCAATGAGCAGTTCTTC. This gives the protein CASSATGMVVNEQFF.

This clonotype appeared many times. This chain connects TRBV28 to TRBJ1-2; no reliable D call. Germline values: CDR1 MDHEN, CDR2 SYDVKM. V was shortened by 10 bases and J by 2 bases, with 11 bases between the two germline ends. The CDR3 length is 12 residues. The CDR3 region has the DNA TGTGCCACCCAAGAATCCAACTATGGCTACACCTTC. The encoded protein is CATQESNYGYTF.

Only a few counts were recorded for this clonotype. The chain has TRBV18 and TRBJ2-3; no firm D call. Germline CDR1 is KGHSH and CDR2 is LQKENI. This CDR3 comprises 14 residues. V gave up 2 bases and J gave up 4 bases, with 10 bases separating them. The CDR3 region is CASSPYVSPDTQYF. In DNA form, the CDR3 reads TGTGCCAGCTCACCATATGTCTCCCCAGATACGCAGTATTTT.

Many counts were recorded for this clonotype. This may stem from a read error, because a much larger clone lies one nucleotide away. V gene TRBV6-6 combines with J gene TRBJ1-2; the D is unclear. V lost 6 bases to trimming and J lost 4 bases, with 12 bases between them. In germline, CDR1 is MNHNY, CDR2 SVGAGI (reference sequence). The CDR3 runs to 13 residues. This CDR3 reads CASRPDGAYGYTF. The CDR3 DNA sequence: TGTGCCAGCAGACCCGACGGTGCCTATGGCTACACCTTC.

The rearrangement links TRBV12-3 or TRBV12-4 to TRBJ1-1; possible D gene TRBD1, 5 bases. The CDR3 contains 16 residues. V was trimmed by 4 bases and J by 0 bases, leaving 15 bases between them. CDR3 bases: TGTGCCAGCAGTTCTCTACAGGCCGATCTGAACACTGAAGCTTTCTTT. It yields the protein CASSSLQADLNTEAFF.

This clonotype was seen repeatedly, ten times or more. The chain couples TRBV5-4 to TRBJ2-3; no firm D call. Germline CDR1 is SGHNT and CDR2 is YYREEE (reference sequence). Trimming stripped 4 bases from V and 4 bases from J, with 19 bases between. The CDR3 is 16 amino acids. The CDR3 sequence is CASSPDSRVRPDTQYF. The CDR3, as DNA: TGTGCCAGCAGCCCCGACTCTCGAGTCCGACCAGATACGCAGTATTTT.

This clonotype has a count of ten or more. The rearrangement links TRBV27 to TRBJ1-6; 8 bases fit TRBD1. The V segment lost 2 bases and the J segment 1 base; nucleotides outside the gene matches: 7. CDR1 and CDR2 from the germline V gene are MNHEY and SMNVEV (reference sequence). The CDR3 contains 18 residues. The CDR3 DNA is TGTGCCAGCAGTTTAGGTATCGACAGGGGATCCTATAATTCACCCCTCCACTTT. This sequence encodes CASSLGIDRGSYNSPLHF.

This CDR3 is CASRVGGEYEQYV. CDR3 in DNA: TGTGCCAGCAGGGTCGGGGGGGAGTACGAGCAGTACGTC. This rearrangement joins TRBV2 to TRBJ2-7; TRBD2 aligns across 8 bases. Trimming at V came to 6 bases and at J to 4 bases, leaving 5 bases not matched to a gene. Germline CDR1 is SNHLY and CDR2 is FYNNEI. The length of the CDR3 is 13 residues.

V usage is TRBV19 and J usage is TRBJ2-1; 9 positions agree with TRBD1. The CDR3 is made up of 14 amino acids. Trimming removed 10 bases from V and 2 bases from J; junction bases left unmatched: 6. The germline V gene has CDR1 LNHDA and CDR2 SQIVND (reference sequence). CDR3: CATGRTGAYNEQFF. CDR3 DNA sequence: TGTGCCACCGGGCGGACAGGGGCCTACAATGAGCAGTTCTTC.

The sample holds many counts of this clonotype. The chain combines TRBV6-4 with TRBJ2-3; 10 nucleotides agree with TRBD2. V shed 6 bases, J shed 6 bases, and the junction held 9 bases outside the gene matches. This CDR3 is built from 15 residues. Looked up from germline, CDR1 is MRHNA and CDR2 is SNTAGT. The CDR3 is CASRDSGRNEDTQYF. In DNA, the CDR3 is TGTGCCAGCAGGGATAGCGGGAGGAATGAGGATACGCAGTATTTT.

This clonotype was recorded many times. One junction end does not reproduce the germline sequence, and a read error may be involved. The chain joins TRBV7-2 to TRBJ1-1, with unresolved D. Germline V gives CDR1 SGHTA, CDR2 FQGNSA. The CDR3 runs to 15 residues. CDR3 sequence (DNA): TGTGCCAGCAGCCTAGTTGTTAGGGTCGGTGATGAAGCTCTCTTT. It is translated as CASSLVVRVGDEALF.